This T cell receptor (beta chain) originates from a study of CD8 T cells in ankylosing spondylitis. TCRdb recomputed calls from the 5' RACE reads with MiXCR, one row per CDR3 protein. This sample has more than 500,000 distinct CDR3 sequences; approximately 5.3% occur once, and the top ten carry around 3.4%. Regarding this clonotype: The antigen is not known.

CDR1 SGHTA and CDR2 FQGTGA come from the germline V gene. V was shortened by 5 bases and J by 7 bases, with 5 bases between the two germline ends. The CDR3 is 11 residues long. Study-wide results and limits: Peripheral blood samples showed relatively rare disease-linked clones, and these clones were CD8+. For ankylosing spondylitis blood, a TCR beta motif of seven to nine highly homologous variants appeared characteristic. Previously reported in reactive arthritis synovial fluid and blood were some of the motif variants. Matched ankylosing spondylitis synovial fluid reportedly showed significant enrichment of disease-linked clones.

This chain uses TRBV7-3 with TRBJ2-2; unclear D gene. Sequenced material: blood, either unsorted or a sorted T cell fraction (not recorded which). The sequence was obtained from a male donor with ankylosing spondylitis. The CDR3 loop reads CASSHGGELFF. The CDR3 nucleotides read TGTGCCAGCAGCCACGGCGGGGAGCTGTTTTTT.